This TCR beta chain was sequenced for a study of T cell repertoires in cytomegalovirus infection. The overall study: Public TCR beta signatures indicated both CMV infection and matching HLA type. Study findings and constraints: The ex vivo response was dominated by HLA-C-restricted CMV-specific TCR beta clonotypes. Summed frequency of public TCR beta families distinguished CMV carriers with the relevant HLA.

As for this clonotype: Its antigen is still unknown.

The CDR3 is 16 residues long. In germline, CDR1 is SGHNT, CDR2 YYREEE (reference sequence). The trim removed 4 bases at V and 7 bases at J, leaving 6 bases unmatched. TCRdb re-called the reads with MiXCR, one entry per CDR3 protein. The data show roughly 68,000 distinct CDR3 sequences, roughly 20% seen once. Sequencing was carried out using PBMCs, sequenced either directly or after in vitro stimulation (not recorded which). The chain employs TRBV5-4 and TRBJ2-2; 14 bases align to TRBD2. The sequence derives from a human donor in good health (CMV status not recorded). Some clones in this sample may be carry-over from other donors' samples. The CDR3 DNA reads TGTGCCAGCAGCATTGGGACTAGCGGGAGCGGCGGGGAGCTGTTTTTT. This encodes CASSIGTSGSGGELFF.